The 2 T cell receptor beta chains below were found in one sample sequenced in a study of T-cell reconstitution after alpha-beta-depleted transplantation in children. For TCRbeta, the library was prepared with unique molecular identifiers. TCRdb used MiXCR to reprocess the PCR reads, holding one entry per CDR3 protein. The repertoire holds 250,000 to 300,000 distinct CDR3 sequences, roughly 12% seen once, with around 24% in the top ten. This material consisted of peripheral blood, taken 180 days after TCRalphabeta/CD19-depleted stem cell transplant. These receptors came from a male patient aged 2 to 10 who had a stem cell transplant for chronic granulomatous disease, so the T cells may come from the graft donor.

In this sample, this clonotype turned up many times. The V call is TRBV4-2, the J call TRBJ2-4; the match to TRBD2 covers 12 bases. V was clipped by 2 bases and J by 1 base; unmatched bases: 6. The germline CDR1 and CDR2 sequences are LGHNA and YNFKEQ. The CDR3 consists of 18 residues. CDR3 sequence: CASSQHTGTSGAKNIQYF. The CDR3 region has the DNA TGTGCCAGCAGCCAACACACCGGGACTAGCGGGGCCAAAAACATTCAGTACTTC.

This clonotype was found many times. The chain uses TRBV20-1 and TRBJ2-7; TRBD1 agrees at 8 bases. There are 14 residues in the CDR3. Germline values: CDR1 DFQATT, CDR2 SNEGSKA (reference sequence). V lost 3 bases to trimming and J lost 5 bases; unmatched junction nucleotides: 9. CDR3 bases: TGCAGTGCTAGCGTGGACAGGGCCCCCCACGAGCAGTACTTC. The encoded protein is CSASVDRAPHEQYF.